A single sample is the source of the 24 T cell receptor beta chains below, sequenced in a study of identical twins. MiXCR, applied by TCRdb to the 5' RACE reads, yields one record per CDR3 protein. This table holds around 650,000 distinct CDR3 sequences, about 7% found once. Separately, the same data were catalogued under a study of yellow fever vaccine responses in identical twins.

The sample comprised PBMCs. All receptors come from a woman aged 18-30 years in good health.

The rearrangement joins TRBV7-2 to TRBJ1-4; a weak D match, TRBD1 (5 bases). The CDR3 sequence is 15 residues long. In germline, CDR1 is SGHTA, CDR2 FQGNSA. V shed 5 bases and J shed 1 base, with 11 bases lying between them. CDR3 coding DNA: TGTGCCAGCAGCCTGAGACAGCAAACTAATGAAAAACTGTTTTTT. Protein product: CASSLRQQTNEKLFF.

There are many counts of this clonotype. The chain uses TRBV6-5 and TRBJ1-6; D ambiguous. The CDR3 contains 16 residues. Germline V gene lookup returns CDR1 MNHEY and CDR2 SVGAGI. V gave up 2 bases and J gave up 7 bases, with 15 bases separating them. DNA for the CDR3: TGTGCCAGCAGTTACGGGCCCGCGCCTCCAAATTCACCCCTCCACTTT. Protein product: CASSYGPAPPNSPLHF.

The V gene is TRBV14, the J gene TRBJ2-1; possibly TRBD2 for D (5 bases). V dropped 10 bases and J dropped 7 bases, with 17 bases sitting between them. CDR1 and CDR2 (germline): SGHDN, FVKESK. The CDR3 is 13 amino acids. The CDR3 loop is CAKPRGSMNEQFF. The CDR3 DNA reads TGTGCCAAACCACGGGGTAGTATGAATGAGCAGTTCTTC.

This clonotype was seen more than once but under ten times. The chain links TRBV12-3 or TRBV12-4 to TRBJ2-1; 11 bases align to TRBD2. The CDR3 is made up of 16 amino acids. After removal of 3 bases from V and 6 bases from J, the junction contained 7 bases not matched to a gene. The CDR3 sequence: CASSFFLAGGLNEQFF. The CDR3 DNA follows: TGTGCCAGCAGTTTCTTCCTAGCGGGAGGCCTCAATGAGCAGTTCTTC.

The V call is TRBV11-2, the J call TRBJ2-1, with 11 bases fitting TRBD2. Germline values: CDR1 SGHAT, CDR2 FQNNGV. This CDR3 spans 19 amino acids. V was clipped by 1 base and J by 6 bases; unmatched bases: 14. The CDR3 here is CASSLVPSLTSGRGNEQFF. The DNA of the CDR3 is TGTGCCAGCAGCTTAGTCCCCAGCCTTACTAGCGGGAGAGGCAATGAGCAGTTCTTC.

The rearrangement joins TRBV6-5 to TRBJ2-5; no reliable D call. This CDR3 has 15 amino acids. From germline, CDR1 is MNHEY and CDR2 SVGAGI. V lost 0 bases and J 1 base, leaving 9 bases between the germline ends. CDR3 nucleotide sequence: TGTGCCAGCAGTTACTCGGCCTCCTCCCAAGAGACCCAGTACTTC. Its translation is CASSYSASSQETQYF.

This CDR3 is CASSVVKGAYGYTF. CDR3 bases: TGTGCCAGCAGCGTAGTGAAAGGGGCATATGGCTACACCTTC. The gene calls are TRBV9 and TRBJ1-2; possibly TRBD1 for D (5 bases). The CDR3 length is 14 residues. Between the trimmed V and J ends, which lost 0 bases and 5 bases, there was a span of 11 bases. Germline CDR1 is SGDLS and CDR2 is YYNGEE.

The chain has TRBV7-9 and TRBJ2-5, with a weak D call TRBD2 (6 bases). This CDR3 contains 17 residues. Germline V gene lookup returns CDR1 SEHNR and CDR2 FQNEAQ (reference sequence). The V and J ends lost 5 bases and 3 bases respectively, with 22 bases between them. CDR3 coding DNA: TGTGCCAGCAGCCACGACTTCGAGCGGGCCCAAAAAGAGACCCAGTACTTC. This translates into CASSHDFERAQKETQYF. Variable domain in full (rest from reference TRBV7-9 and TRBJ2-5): DTGVSQNPRHKITKRGQNVTFRCDPISEHNRLYWYRQTLGQGPEFLTYFQNEAQLEKSRLLSDRFSAERPKGSFSTLEIQRTEQGDSAMYLCASSHDFERAQKETQYFGPGTRLLVL.

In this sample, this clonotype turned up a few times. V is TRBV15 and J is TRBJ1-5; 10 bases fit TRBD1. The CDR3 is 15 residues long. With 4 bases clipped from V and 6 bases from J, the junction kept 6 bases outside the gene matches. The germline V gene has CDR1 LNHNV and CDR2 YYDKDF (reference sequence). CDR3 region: CATSKDRGGIQPQHF. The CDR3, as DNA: TGTGCCACCAGCAAGGACAGGGGGGGGATTCAGCCCCAGCATTTT. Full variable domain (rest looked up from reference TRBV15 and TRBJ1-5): DAMVIQNPRYQVTQFGKPVTLSCSQTLNHNVMYWYQQKSSQAPKLLFHYYDKDFNNEADTPDNFQSRRPNTSFCFLDIRSPGLGDTAMYLCATSKDRGGIQPQHFGDGTRLSIL.

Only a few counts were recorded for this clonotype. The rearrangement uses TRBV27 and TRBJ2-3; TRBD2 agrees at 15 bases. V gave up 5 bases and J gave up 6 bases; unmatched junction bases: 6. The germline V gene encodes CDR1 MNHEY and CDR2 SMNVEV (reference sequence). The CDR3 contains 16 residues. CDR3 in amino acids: CASSPSGTSGRDTQYF. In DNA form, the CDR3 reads TGTGCCAGCAGTCCTTCCGGGACTAGCGGGAGGGATACGCAGTATTTT.

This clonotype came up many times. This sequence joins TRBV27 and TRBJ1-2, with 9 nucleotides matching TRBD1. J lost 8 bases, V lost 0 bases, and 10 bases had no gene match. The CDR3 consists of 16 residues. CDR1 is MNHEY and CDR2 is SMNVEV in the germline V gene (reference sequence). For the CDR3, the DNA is TGTGCCAGCAGTTTATCACCGGGACAGGGTGAATTAGGCTACACCTTC. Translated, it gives CASSLSPGQGELGYTF.

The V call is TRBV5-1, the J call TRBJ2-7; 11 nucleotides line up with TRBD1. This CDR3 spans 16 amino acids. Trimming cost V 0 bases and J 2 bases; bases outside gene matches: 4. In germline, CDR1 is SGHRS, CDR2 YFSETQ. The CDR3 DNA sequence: TGCGCCAGCAGCTTGGCCGGGGGACAGGGGGCCTACGAGCAGTACTTC. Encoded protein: CASSLAGGQGAYEQYF.

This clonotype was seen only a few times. CDR3 protein: CAISEYETHYEQYF. DNA for the CDR3: TGTGCCATCAGTGAGTATGAGACACACTACGAGCAGTACTTC. J is TRBJ2-7 and V is TRBV10-3, with D unclear. This CDR3 has 14 residues. Germline loops: CDR1 ENHRY, CDR2 SYGVKD. The ends were cut back, 1 base at V and 3 bases at J, with 10 bases in the middle.

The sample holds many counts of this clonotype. CDR3 amino acids: CSVERARAVTDTQYF. CDR3 nucleotides: TGCAGCGTTGAACGGGCCAGGGCGGTTACAGATACGCAGTATTTT. The chain is built from TRBV29-1 and TRBJ2-3; possibly TRBD1 for D (5 bases). The CDR3 extends over 15 amino acids. Per germline, CDR1 SQVTM and CDR2 ANQGSEA. V dropped 2 bases and J dropped 3 bases, with 15 bases sitting between them.

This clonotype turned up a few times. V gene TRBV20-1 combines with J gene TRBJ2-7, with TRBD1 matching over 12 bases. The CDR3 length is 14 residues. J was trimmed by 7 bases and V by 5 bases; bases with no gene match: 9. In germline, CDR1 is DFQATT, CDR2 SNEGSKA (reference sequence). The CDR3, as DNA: TGCAGTGCTCCCGCGGGACAGGGGGCGAGGGAGCAGTACGTC. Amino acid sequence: CSAPAGQGAREQYV.

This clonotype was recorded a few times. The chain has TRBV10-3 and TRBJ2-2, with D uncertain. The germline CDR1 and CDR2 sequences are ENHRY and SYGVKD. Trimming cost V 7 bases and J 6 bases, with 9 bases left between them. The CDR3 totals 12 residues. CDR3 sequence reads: CAITIGSGELFF. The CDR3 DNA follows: TGTGCCATCACTATAGGTTCCGGGGAGCTGTTTTTT.

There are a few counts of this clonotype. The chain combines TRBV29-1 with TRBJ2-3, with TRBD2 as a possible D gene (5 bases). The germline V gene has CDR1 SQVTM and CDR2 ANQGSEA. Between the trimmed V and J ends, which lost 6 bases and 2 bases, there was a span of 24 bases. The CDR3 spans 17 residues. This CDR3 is CSVPRGYESKDTDTQYF. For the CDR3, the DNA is TGCAGCGTCCCCCGAGGGTATGAGTCTAAAGACACAGATACGCAGTATTTT.

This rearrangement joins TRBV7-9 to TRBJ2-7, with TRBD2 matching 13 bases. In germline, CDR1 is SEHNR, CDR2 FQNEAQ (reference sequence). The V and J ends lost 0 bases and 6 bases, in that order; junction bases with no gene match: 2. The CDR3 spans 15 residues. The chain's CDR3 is CASSLATSGRTEQYF. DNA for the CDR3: TGTGCCAGCAGCTTAGCGACTAGCGGGAGGACCGAGCAGTACTTC.

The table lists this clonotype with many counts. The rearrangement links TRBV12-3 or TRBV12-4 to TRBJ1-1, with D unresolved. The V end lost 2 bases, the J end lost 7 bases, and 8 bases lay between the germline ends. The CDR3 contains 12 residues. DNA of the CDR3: TGTGCCAGCAGTTTACGGAGGGATGAAGCTTTCTTT. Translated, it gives CASSLRRDEAFF.

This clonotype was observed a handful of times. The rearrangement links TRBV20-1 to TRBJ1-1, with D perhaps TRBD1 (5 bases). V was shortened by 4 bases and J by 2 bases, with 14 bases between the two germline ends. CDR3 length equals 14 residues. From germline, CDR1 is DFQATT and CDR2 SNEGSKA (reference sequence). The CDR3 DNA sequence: TGCAGTGCTATCCGGGACTGGGGAAACACTGAAGCTTTCTTT. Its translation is CSAIRDWGNTEAFF.

The CDR3 protein is CATSEAGQGMSTDTQYF. The CDR3, as DNA: TGTGCCACCAGTGAGGCGGGACAGGGAATGAGCACAGATACGCAGTATTTT. J is TRBJ2-3 and V is TRBV24-1; 9 bases line up with TRBD1. CDR1 KGHDR and CDR2 SFDVKD come from the germline V gene. The CDR3 is made up of 17 amino acids. V lost 4 bases, J lost 0 bases, and 7 bases stayed unmatched.

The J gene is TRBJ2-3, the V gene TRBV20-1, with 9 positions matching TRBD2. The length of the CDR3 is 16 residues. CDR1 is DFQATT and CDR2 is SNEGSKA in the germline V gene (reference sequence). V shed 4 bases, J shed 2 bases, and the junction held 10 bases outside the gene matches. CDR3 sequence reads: CSANRGGAVSTDTQYF. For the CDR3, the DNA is TGCAGTGCTAACCGCGGGGGGGCCGTTTCCACAGATACGCAGTATTTT.

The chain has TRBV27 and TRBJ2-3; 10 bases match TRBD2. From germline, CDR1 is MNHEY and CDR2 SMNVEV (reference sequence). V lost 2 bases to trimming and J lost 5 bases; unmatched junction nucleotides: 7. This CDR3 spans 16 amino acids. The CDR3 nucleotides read TGTGCCAGCAGTTTACGGCTAGCGGGAGTTGTAGATACGCAGTATTTT. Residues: CASSLRLAGVVDTQYF.

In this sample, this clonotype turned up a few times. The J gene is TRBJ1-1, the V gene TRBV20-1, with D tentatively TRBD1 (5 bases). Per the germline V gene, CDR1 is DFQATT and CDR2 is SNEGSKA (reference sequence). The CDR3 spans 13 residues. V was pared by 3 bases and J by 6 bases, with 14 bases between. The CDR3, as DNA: TGCAGTGCTAGCGGAGTGGAGGGGCCTGAAGCTTTCTTT. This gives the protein CSASGVEGPEAFF.